The entry that follows covers one T cell receptor (beta chain) sequence. Its specificity is unknown. This sample is part of a study of CD8+CD57+ T cells in acquired aplastic anemia. Study-wide points: Reduced diversity was recorded for CD8+CD57+ cells relative to total CD4+ and CD8+ pools in patients.

TCR beta VDJ combinations and CDR3 sequences were profiled from genomic DNA. TCRdb passed the reads through MiXCR, listing each CDR3 protein once. The table records about 20,000 distinct CDR3 sequences, roughly 40% of them present only once. Before being chosen for sequencing, patients had shown CD8+CD57+ cell expansion by flow cytometry. The diagnosis in all patients was severe acquired aplastic anemia. Deletions cut 4 bases from V and 7 bases from J, with 14 bases between. Germline CDR1 reads LNHNV; CDR2 reads YYDKDF (reference sequence). This CDR3 is built from 14 residues. Sequenced: CD8+CD57+ T cells sorted from PBMCs. Subset described: bead-enriched CD8+CD57+ effector memory T cells from SAA patients. The sequence was obtained from a human donor with aplastic anemia. V and J are TRBV15 and TRBJ1-5, with no clear D. This CDR3 reads CATSISGEWQPQHF. The CDR3 nucleotides read TGTGCCACCAGCATTAGTGGGGAATGGCAGCCCCAGCATTTT.